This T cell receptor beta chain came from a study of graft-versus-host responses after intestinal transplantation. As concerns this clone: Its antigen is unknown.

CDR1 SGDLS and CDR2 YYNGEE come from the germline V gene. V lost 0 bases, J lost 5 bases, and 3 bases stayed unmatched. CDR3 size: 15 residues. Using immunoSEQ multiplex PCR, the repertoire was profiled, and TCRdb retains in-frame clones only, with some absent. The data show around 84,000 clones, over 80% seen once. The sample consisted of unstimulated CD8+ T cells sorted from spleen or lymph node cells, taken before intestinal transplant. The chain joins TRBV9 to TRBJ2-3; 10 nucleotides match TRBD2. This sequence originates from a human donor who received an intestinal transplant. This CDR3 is CASSVDVAGGDTQYF. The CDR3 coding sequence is TGTGCCAGCAGCGTAGACGTAGCGGGGGGAGATACGCAGTATTTT.